These 7 T cell receptor beta chains were sequenced from one sample in a study of control samples from healthy donors and cancer patients. Method: immunoSEQ multiplex PCR; TCRdb's copy keeps in-frame clones and lacks some. The sample comprises 150,000 to 200,000 clones, about 90% of which are singletons, and over 1.5% rests with the top ten. The material sequenced was blood. These receptors all come from a man aged 18 to 29 in good health.

This chain links TRBV2 with TRBJ2-7, with 10 bases fitting TRBD1. This CDR3 is 15 amino acids long. Germline V gives CDR1 SNHLY, CDR2 FYNNEI. J was trimmed by 0 bases and V by 6 bases; bases with no gene match: 5. The DNA of the CDR3 is TGTGCCAGCAGGGGGGACAGGGGAATCTCCTACGAGCAGTACTTC. Translation gives CASRGDRGISYEQYF.

This chain joins TRBV28 and TRBJ2-3; D is perhaps TRBD1 or TRBD2 (6 bases each). V was pared by 5 bases and J by 7 bases, with 16 bases between. The germline gives CDR1 MDHEN, CDR2 SYDVKM. The CDR3 consists of 14 residues. CDR3 DNA sequence: TGTGCCAGCAGTCCTGGGGGGCCAGCGAATACGCAGTATTTT. It is translated as CASSPGGPANTQYF.

On this clone itself: This may be a read error: a much more frequent sequence differs by one nucleotide. The genes are TRBV12-3 or TRBV12-4 and TRBJ2-2; D is ambiguous. V was trimmed by 6 bases and J by 2 bases, leaving 4 bases between them. CDR3 length: 12 amino acids. The CDR3 sequence: CASSPNTGELFF. CDR3 in DNA: TGTGCCAGCAGCCCTAACACCGGGGAGCTGTTTTTT.

This chain joins TRBV28 and TRBJ1-2; 10 bases map to TRBD1. Trimming cost V 5 bases and J 7 bases; bases outside gene matches: 19. CDR1 and CDR2 from the germline V gene are MDHEN and SYDVKM. There are 18 residues in the CDR3. CDR3 bases: TGTGCCAGCAGTGGTGCCGGGACAGGGGACGGGGGAGCTGGTGGCTACACCTTC. Its protein product is CASSGAGTGDGGAGGYTF.

The chain has TRBV18 and TRBJ1-3; D is perhaps TRBD1 (6 bases). Looked up from germline, CDR1 is KGHSH and CDR2 is LQKENI. CDR3 size: 12 residues. Trimming shortened V by 6 bases and J by 11 bases, and 14 bases separated the two germline ends. CDR3 nucleotides: TGTGCCAGCTCCCTGGGGGCCTCTGCCATATATTTT. This sequence encodes CASSLGASAIYF.

This clone has more than one count but fewer than ten. The rearrangement links TRBV5-1 to TRBJ1-1; the D gene is possibly TRBD1 (5 bases). This CDR3 has 15 residues. Trimming removed 3 bases from V and 5 bases from J, with 17 bases in between. Germline assignment: CDR1 SGHRS and CDR2 YFSETQ. CDR3 in amino acids: CASSWVGGSETEAFF. CDR3 DNA: TGCGCCAGCAGCTGGGTCGGGGGGAGTGAGACTGAAGCTTTCTTT.

This chain joins TRBV6-2 or TRBV6-3 and TRBJ2-1; maybe TRBD1 (5 bases). V lost 2 bases, J lost 7 bases, and 12 bases lay in between. CDR1 is MNHEY and CDR2 is SVGEGT in the germline V gene. The CDR3 sequence is 14 residues long. This CDR3 reads CASSYQGLGNEQFF. The DNA for the CDR3 is TGTGCCAGCAGTTACCAGGGATTAGGAAATGAGCAGTTCTTC.